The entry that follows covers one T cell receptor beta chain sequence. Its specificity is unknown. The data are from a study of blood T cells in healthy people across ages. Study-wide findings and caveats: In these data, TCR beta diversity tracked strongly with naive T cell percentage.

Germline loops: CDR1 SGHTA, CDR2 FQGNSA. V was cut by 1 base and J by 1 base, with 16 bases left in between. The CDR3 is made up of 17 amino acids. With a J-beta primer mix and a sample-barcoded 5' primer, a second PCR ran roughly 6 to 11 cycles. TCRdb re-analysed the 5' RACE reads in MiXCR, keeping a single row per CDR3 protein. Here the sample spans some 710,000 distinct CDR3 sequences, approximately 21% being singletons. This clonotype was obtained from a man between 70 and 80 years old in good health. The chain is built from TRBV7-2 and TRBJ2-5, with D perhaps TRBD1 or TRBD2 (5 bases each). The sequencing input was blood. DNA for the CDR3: TGTGCCAGCAGCTTAGGGGGCAGCGGACGACTCCAAGAGACCCAGTACTTC. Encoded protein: CASSLGGSGRLQETQYF.